Each of the 27 T cell receptor beta chains below was sequenced from the same sample in a study of T-cell memory formation after mild COVID-19. TCRdb re-analysed the 5' RACE reads in MiXCR, keeping a single row per CDR3 protein. The sample records fewer than 600,000 distinct CDR3 sequences, 20% to 25% being singletons. The material sequenced was PBMCs or a T cell subset sorted from them (not recorded which). These TCRs come from an adult woman who had mild COVID-19 (a few samples of this study predate the infection). Cell type and time point are not known.

This clonotype was seen only a few times. The chain employs TRBV5-1 and TRBJ2-3; TRBD2 matches at 9 bases. This CDR3 has 14 amino acids. Trimming at V came to 0 bases and at J to 4 bases, leaving 0 bases not matched to a gene. Germline CDR1 SGHRS, CDR2 YFSETQ. CDR3 loop: CASSLVAGADTQYF. In DNA form, the CDR3 reads TGCGCCAGCAGCTTGGTAGCGGGAGCAGATACGCAGTATTTT.

This clonotype has just a few counts. The chain carries TRBV14 and TRBJ1-6; no reliable D call. The CDR3 loop spans 17 amino acids. CDR1 is SGHDN and CDR2 is FVKESK in the germline V gene. V lost 0 bases and J lost 0, with 9 bases in between. The CDR3 DNA reads TGTGCCAGCAGCCAAGAACGCTGGAGCTCCTATAATTCACCCCTCCACTTT. Translating gives CASSQERWSSYNSPLHF.

The table lists this clonotype with a few counts. This chain uses TRBV7-2 with TRBJ2-3; TRBD2 aligns across 11 bases. Germline-derived CDR1 and CDR2 are SGHTA and FQGNSA. V trimming: 6 bases; J trimming: 2 bases; junction bases outside the gene matches: 4. This CDR3 is 15 amino acids long. CDR3 coding DNA: TGTGCCAGCAGGGGACTAGCGGTACCCACAGATACGCAGTATTTT. Translated, it gives CASRGLAVPTDTQYF.

The V and J genes are TRBV2 and TRBJ2-7, with TRBD1 matching 9 bases. CDR1 is SNHLY and CDR2 is FYNNEI in the germline V gene. Trimming cost V 6 bases and J 4 bases; bases outside gene matches: 4. The CDR3 is made up of 13 amino acids. The CDR3 reads CASSEDRGYEQYF. As DNA, the CDR3 is TGTGCCAGCAGCGAGGACAGGGGATACGAGCAGTACTTC.

This clonotype was counted a few times. V gene TRBV15 combines with J gene TRBJ2-1; D tentatively fits TRBD1 or TRBD2 (5 bases each). The V and J ends lost 4 bases and 4 bases respectively, with 14 bases between them. The CDR3 extends over 15 amino acids. Germline loops: CDR1 LNHNV, CDR2 YYDKDF (reference sequence). As DNA, the CDR3 is TGTGCCACCAGCAAAATAAGGGACCTGTACAATGAGCAGTTCTTC. Translation: CATSKIRDLYNEQFF. Together with reference TRBV15 and TRBJ2-1, the CDR3 gives the full variable domain: DAMVIQNPRYQVTQFGKPVTLSCSQTLNHNVMYWYQQKSSQAPKLLFHYYDKDFNNEADTPDNFQSRRPNTSFCFLDIRSPGLGDTAMYLCATSKIRDLYNEQFFGPGTRLTVL.

This clonotype was found a few times. The V gene is TRBV21-1, the J gene TRBJ2-3; no check of the table's D call, TRBD1, against the DNA was made. TRBV21-1 is a pseudogene. The CDR3 is 17 residues long. CDR3 protein: CASSPEWGVWYTDTQYF. CDR3 in DNA: TGTGCCAGCAGCCCTGAATGGGGGGTCTGGTACACAGATACGCAGTATTTT.

The CDR3 loop reads CASSQNQDSSYEQYF. The CDR3 region has the DNA TGTGCCAGCTCACAAAACCAAGACAGCTCCTACGAGCAGTACTTC. The chain links TRBV18 to TRBJ2-7; D possibly corresponds to TRBD1 (5 bases). V lost 4 bases and J lost 0, with 13 bases in between. Germline CDR1 reads KGHSH; CDR2 reads LQKENI. CDR3 length: 15 residues.

This chain joins TRBV9 and TRBJ2-6; maybe TRBD2 (6 bases). Trimming took off 4 bases at V and 4 bases at J, with 15 bases between the two ends. The CDR3 has 16 residues. Germline CDR1 reads SGDLS; CDR2 reads YYNGEE. In nucleotides, the CDR3 is TGTGCCAGCAGCCCCCGGGGGACGGGGGGGGCCAACGTCCTGACTTTC. This sequence encodes CASSPRGTGGANVLTF. Together with reference TRBV9 and TRBJ2-6, the CDR3 gives the full variable domain: DSGVTQTPKHLITATGQRVTLRCSPRSGDLSVYWYQQSLDQGLQFLIQYYNGEERAKGNILERFSAQQFPDLHSELNLSSLELGDSALYFCASSPRGTGGANVLTFGAGSRLTVL.

The V gene is TRBV5-8, the J gene TRBJ1-2; TRBD1 is a possible D gene (6 bases). The CDR3 runs 16 residues. V dropped 3 bases and J dropped 4 bases, with 19 bases sitting between them. In germline, CDR1 is SGHTS, CDR2 YDEGEE. CDR3 bases: TGTGCCAGCAGCTGGAACCCGGACAGAAACTTCTATGGCTACACCTTC. Amino acids: CASSWNPDRNFYGYTF.

The chain has TRBV12-3 or TRBV12-4 and TRBJ2-7, with D hard to call. V gave up 1 base and J gave up 6 bases, with 10 bases separating them. The CDR3 has 13 amino acids. CDR3 sequence (DNA): TGTGCCAGCAGTTTAGGAACCCTCGGCGAGCAGTACTTC. Its protein is CASSLGTLGEQYF.

This clonotype was counted a few times. The chain combines TRBV7-9 with TRBJ2-5; 7 positions match TRBD1. Losses at the gene ends were 0 bases for V and 1 base for J; bases not matched to a gene: 5. The CDR3 spans 16 residues. CDR1 and CDR2 from the germline V gene are SEHNR and FQNEAQ (reference sequence). The CDR3 DNA is TGTGCCAGCAGCTTAGCCCTAGGGGGCGGCCAAGAGACCCAGTACTTC. Amino acid sequence: CASSLALGGGQETQYF.

The chain uses TRBV11-2 and TRBJ1-5, with D possibly TRBD1 on 5 matching bases. The V end was cut by 0 bases, the J end by 7 bases, with 13 bases between. Germline loops: CDR1 SGHAT, CDR2 FQNNGV. The CDR3 covers 15 residues. The CDR3 nucleotides are TGTGCCAGCAGCTTAGAGGGTCTCCGGGGGCAGCCCCAGCATTTT. Translating it yields CASSLEGLRGQPQHF.

This clonotype was recorded once. The rearrangement links TRBV7-8 to TRBJ1-1; no firm D call. Germline CDR1 SGHVS, CDR2 FQNEAQ. V shed 2 bases and J shed 12 bases, with 16 bases lying between them. The CDR3 has 13 amino acids. The CDR3 loop is CASSLRGRPWPFF. The CDR3, as DNA: TGTGCCAGCAGCTTACGAGGCCGGCCCTGGCCTTTCTTT.

This sequence joins TRBV5-1 and TRBJ2-3, with TRBD2 matching 14 bases. This CDR3 contains 18 residues. With 4 bases clipped from V and 2 bases from J, the junction kept 9 bases outside the gene matches. In germline, CDR1 is SGHRS, CDR2 YFSETQ. In nucleotides, the CDR3 is TGCGCCAGCAGCCCAGGACTAGCGGGGGGCTCCCCCACAGATACGCAGTATTTT. It codes for CASSPGLAGGSPTDTQYF.

V is TRBV28 and J is TRBJ2-3, with 8 nucleotides matching TRBD2. CDR1 and CDR2 (germline): MDHEN, SYDVKM. V shed 5 bases and J 1 base; nucleotides not matched to a gene: 11. The CDR3 runs 17 residues. For the CDR3, the DNA is TGTGCCAGCAGTCTATTCACACTAGCGGCTCGCACAGATACGCAGTATTTT. Its translation is CASSLFTLAARTDTQYF.

This clonotype was seen more than once but under ten times. The chain has TRBV6-5 and TRBJ2-7; D is ambiguous. Between the trimmed V and J ends, which lost 2 bases and 2 bases, there was a span of 7 bases. Germline CDR1 MNHEY, CDR2 SVGAGI. The CDR3 runs to 13 residues. Written as DNA, the CDR3 is TGTGCCAGCAGTTACGGCAGTACCTACGAGCAGTACTTC. It codes for CASSYGSTYEQYF.

This clonotype was seen many times. The chain employs TRBV7-9 and TRBJ2-5; 9 bases line up with TRBD1. This CDR3 has 12 amino acids. Germline loops: CDR1 SEHNR, CDR2 FQNEAQ (reference sequence). J gave up 4 bases and V 11 bases, and 5 bases lay outside the gene matches. The CDR3 DNA follows: TGTGCCGGAGGGGGACAGGGAGAGACCCAGTACTTC. This translates into CAGGGQGETQYF.

The rearrangement joins TRBV5-1 to TRBJ2-7, with 7 bases aligning to TRBD1. V lost 0 bases to trimming and J lost 4 bases; unmatched junction nucleotides: 10. The CDR3 length is 16 residues. In germline, CDR1 is SGHRS, CDR2 YFSETQ. The CDR3 spells CASSLGHRDSIYEQYF. DNA for the CDR3: TGCGCCAGCAGCTTGGGACACCGGGACAGTATTTACGAGCAGTACTTC.

The chain has TRBV6-2 or TRBV6-3 and TRBJ2-2; D is unresolved. Germline-derived CDR1 and CDR2 are MNHEY and SVGEGT. The CDR3 spans 18 residues. V lost 3 bases and J 5 bases, leaving 22 bases between the germline ends. CDR3: CASSYSPRQGPSTGELFF. The CDR3 nucleotides read TGTGCCAGCAGTTATTCCCCCCGACAAGGCCCCTCTACCGGGGAGCTGTTTTTT.

In this sample, this clonotype turned up a few times. J is TRBJ2-2 and V is TRBV5-1, with D tentatively TRBD1 (6 bases). The CDR3 runs 13 residues. Germline-derived CDR1 and CDR2 are SGHRS and YFSETQ. The V gene lost 7 bases and the J gene lost 4 bases, with 11 bases spanning the gap. CDR3 in DNA: TGCGCCAGCGATTACAGGGTCACCGGGGAGCTGTTTTTT. Translating it yields CASDYRVTGELFF. Supplemented by reference TRBV5-1 and TRBJ2-2, the full variable domain reads KAGVTQTPRYLIKTRGQQVTLSCSPISGHRSVSWYQQTPGQGLQFLFEYFSETQRNKGNFPGRFSGRQFSNSRSEMNVSTLELGDSALYLCASDYRVTGELFFGEGSRLTVL.

This clonotype was observed many times. This sequence joins TRBV3-1 and TRBJ2-4; D might be TRBD1 (6 bases). This CDR3 has 13 residues. Trimming stripped 1 base from V and 7 bases from J, with 8 bases between. In germline, CDR1 is LGHDT, CDR2 YNNKEL (reference sequence). CDR3 residues: CASSQAGVNIQYF. The CDR3, as DNA: TGTGCCAGCAGCCAAGCAGGGGTCAACATTCAGTACTTC.

This clonotype was detected only a few times. The chain couples TRBV4-1 to TRBJ1-1; no clear D. V lost 8 bases, J lost 3 bases, and 13 bases lay in between. The CDR3 totals 13 residues. Germline V gene lookup returns CDR1 MGHRA and CDR2 YSYEKL. The CDR3 reads CASHGPSDTEAFF. CDR3 in DNA: TGCGCCAGCCATGGTCCTTCGGACACTGAAGCTTTCTTT.

This clonotype was detected only a few times. J is TRBJ2-5 and V is TRBV20-1, with a possible D match to TRBD1 (6 bases). The CDR3 runs 15 residues. CDR1 and CDR2 from the germline V gene are DFQATT and SNEGSKA (reference sequence). The V end lost 3 bases, the J end lost 2 bases, and 16 bases lay between the germline ends. The CDR3 DNA reads TGCAGTGCTAGCCTATTACAGGGTCTTCAAGAGACCCAGTACTTC. It yields the protein CSASLLQGLQETQYF.

The chain is built from TRBV12-3 or TRBV12-4 and TRBJ2-3, with TRBD2 identical over 13 bases. The CDR3 covers 14 residues. V was pared by 7 bases and J by 8 bases, with 6 bases of the junction left unmatched. CDR3 loop: CASTRLAGGGTQYF. The CDR3 nucleotides read TGTGCCAGCACTAGACTAGCGGGGGGAGGTACGCAGTATTTT.

This clonotype has more than one count but fewer than ten. The chain carries TRBV7-6 and TRBJ2-6, with 7 positions matching TRBD2. Trimming took 1 base from V and 0 from J; bases not matched to a gene: 9. In germline, CDR1 is SGHVS, CDR2 FNYEAQ. The CDR3 consists of 19 residues. The CDR3 DNA is TGTGCCAGCAGCTTAGAGGCTAGCGGTGACATCTCTGGGGCCAACGTCCTGACTTTC. It is translated as CASSLEASGDISGANVLTF.

The chain is built from TRBV4-1 and TRBJ2-1; 9 bases map to TRBD2. Germline V CDR1 and CDR2: MGHRA, YSYEKL. Germline trimming cut 1 base from V and 5 bases from J; bases unmatched to any gene: 12. This CDR3 has 18 residues. In nucleotides, the CDR3 is TGCGCCAGCAGCCAAGGGGCCCGGCGGGGGGGCCTCAACAATGAGCAGTTCTTC. Encoded protein: CASSQGARRGGLNNEQFF.

The rearrangement links TRBV5-1 to TRBJ2-5; 9 nucleotides agree with TRBD2. The CDR3 is made up of 14 amino acids. Unmatched junction bases numbered 6, after V lost 4 bases and J lost 5 bases. Germline V lookup: CDR1 SGHRS, CDR2 YFSETQ. The CDR3 nucleotides are TGCGCCAGCAGCCAACTAGCGGGCAGCGAGACCCAGTACTTC. This gives the protein CASSQLAGSETQYF. The full variable domain, completed using reference TRBV5-1 and TRBJ2-5, is KAGVTQTPRYLIKTRGQQVTLSCSPISGHRSVSWYQQTPGQGLQFLFEYFSETQRNKGNFPGRFSGRQFSNSRSEMNVSTLELGDSALYLCASSQLAGSETQYFGPGTRLLVL.